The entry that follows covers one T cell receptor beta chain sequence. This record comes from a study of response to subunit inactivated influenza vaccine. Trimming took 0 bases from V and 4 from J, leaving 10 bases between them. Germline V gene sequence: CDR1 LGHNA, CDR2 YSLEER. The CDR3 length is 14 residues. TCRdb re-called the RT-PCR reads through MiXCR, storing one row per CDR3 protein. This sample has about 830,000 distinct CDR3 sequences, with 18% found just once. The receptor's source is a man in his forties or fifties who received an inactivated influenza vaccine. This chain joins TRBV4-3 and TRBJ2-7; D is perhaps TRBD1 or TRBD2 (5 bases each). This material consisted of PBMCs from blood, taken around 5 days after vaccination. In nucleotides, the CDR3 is TGCGCCAGCAGCCAAGAAGAAGGGGAGTACGAGCAGTACTTC. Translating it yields CASSQEEGEYEQYF.